The clone carrying this T cell receptor (beta chain) was observed a handful of times. The sample originates from a study of shared clonotypes between healthy human individuals. Assay: immunoSEQ multiplex PCR; the TCRdb copy retains only in-frame clones and omits some. Among more than 900,000 clones, about 84% were seen once, and the ten largest hold 0.5% to 0.65%. The sequenced sample consisted of memory CD4+ T cells from PBMCs. Specified subset: CD45RA-negative fraction. This clonotype originated in a man younger than 35 in good health. Some clones in this sample may be carry-over from other donors' samples.

The CDR3 DNA reads as TGTGCCAGCAGAACCAGGGATTGGCAAGAGACCCAGTACTTC. Protein product: CASRTRDWQETQYF. The J gene is TRBJ2-5, the V gene TRBV6-1; possible D gene TRBD1, 5 bases. Germline CDR1 reads MNHNS; CDR2 reads SASEGT. The CDR3 extends over 14 amino acids. The germline V and J ends were trimmed by 6 bases and 2 bases, with 13 bases remaining between them.